What follows are 7 T cell receptor beta chains derived from one specimen sequenced in a study of T cells in Graves' hyperthyroidism and ophthalmopathy. RNA transcripts yielded amplified TCR beta CDR3 regions. First-round RT-PCR with HTBI primers amplified the TCR CDR3 region. MiXCR, applied by TCRdb to the multiplex PCR reads, yields one record per CDR3 protein. The repertoire consists of approximately 420,000 distinct CDR3 sequences, with 12% to 15% occurring once and the leading ten covering 4% to 6.5%. Sequenced: blood. Receptor source: a woman aged 18-30 years with Graves' hyperthyroidism.

Of note for this clonotype: Being one base from a much bigger clone, this may be a read error. Lacking the conserved final phenylalanine or tryptophan, this CDR3 likely reflects a read error. The chain carries TRBV4-2 and TRBJ2-3, with TRBD2 identical over 9 bases. Looked up from germline, CDR1 is LGHNA and CDR2 is YNFKEQ. CDR3 size: 16 residues. V lost 1 base, J lost 2 bases, and 4 bases stayed unmatched. DNA of the CDR3: TGTGCCAGCAGCCAAGTAAGCGGGAGGTCCACAGATACGCAGTATCTT. Amino acid sequence: CASSQVSGRSTDTQYL.

This clonotype was picked up many times. The CDR3 nucleotides are TGCGCCAGCAGCCAGGGGGCTGACACTGAAGCTTTCTTT. Encoded protein: CASSQGADTEAFF. The chain is built from TRBV5-1 and TRBJ1-1, with TRBD1 matching 8 bases. CDR3 length equals 13 residues. The V and J ends lost 4 bases and 3 bases, in that order; junction bases with no gene match: 2. CDR1 and CDR2 from the germline V gene are SGHRS and YFSETQ.

This CDR3 is CASRVAGLQETQYF. For the CDR3, the DNA is TGTGCCAGCAGGGTAGCGGGCCTCCAAGAGACCCAGTACTTC. This chain connects TRBV2 to TRBJ2-5; 7 nucleotides line up with TRBD2. This CDR3 is 14 amino acids long. J gave up 1 base and V 6 bases, and 5 bases lay outside the gene matches. Germline loops: CDR1 SNHLY, CDR2 FYNNEI.

This clonotype was observed at least ten times. The V call is TRBV27, the J call TRBJ1-1, with TRBD1 identical over 8 bases. The V segment lost 2 bases and the J segment 5 bases; nucleotides outside the gene matches: 4. CDR3 length equals 14 residues. Germline CDR1 MNHEY, CDR2 SMNVEV (reference sequence). DNA of the CDR3: TGTGCCAGCAGTTTACAGGGGGCGAGGACTGAAGCTTTCTTT. Protein sequence: CASSLQGARTEAFF.

This clonotype was detected ten times or more. The chain joins TRBV14 to TRBJ2-7, with D possibly TRBD1 on 6 matching bases. Germline V gene lookup returns CDR1 SGHDN and CDR2 FVKESK. The CDR3 spans 13 residues. Trimming shortened V by 4 bases and J by 4 bases, and 11 bases separated the two germline ends. The CDR3 DNA sequence: TGTGCCAGCAGCCCGTGGGACATTTACGAGCAGTACTTC. Amino acid sequence: CASSPWDIYEQYF.

This clonotype was recorded many times. V gene TRBV2 combines with J gene TRBJ1-1, with TRBD1 as a possible D gene (6 bases). Germline V gene lookup returns CDR1 SNHLY and CDR2 FYNNEI. The CDR3 runs 13 residues. The V and J ends lost 8 bases and 0 bases respectively, with 10 bases between them. CDR3 coding DNA: TGTGCCAGCGAATGGGACATGAACACTGAAGCTTTCTTT. Translating it yields CASEWDMNTEAFF.

The gene calls are TRBV9 and TRBJ2-2, with a possible D match to TRBD1 (6 bases). CDR1 and CDR2 (germline): SGDLS, YYNGEE. V dropped 3 bases and J dropped 6 bases, with 12 bases sitting between them. The CDR3 is 14 amino acids. The CDR3 region has the DNA TGTGCCAGCAGCGCCCTGGGGGCGGCCGGGGAGCTGTTTTTT. Its translation is CASSALGAAGELFF.